The TCR beta chain described here comes from a study of shared clonotypes between healthy human individuals (dated by TCRdb to between 2020 and 2021). A note on the overall study: A couple of women and a few men aged 18 to 49 years were included in the cohort. For each donor, CD4 naive and CD4 memory were each run on three plates, CD8 naive on two plates, and CD8 memory on one plate. The study deeply sequenced blood TCR repertoires of about 5 healthy adults to estimate repertoire size and the extent of clonotype sharing between individuals. Libraries were prepared and TCR repertoires were sequenced by different laboratories using diverse techniques, in order to increase sequencing depth and limit assay-specific biases. Each donor's leukapheresis produced roughly between about 0.9 and 9.5 billion PBMCs.

About this clone: The antigen it binds to is not known. No much larger clone exists at a distance of one base, and base qualities are not known.

Paper-wide results and their limitations: Incomplete sequencing was indicated by rarefaction of sorted-subset datasets, despite the large sequencing depth. Clonotypes shared by all four sorted-subset donors showed higher generation probabilities than non-shared clonotypes. Naive subsets generally had larger estimated clonotype richness than memory subsets. The small number of donors limited the genetic and exposure-history diversity represented. Sampling was restricted to blood, and TCR repertoires in tissue are likely to differ from TCR repertoires in blood. Across several donors, about 5.2% of naive CD4, roughly 3.5% of naive CD8, 2.3% of memory CD4, and approximately 0.4% of memory CD8 clonotypes were shared. Pairwise subsampling led to the expectation that sequencing depth would affect the degree of clonotype sharing among donors.

V is pared back by 5 bases and J by 12 bases, with 23 bases lying between the germline termini. The CDR3 runs 14 amino acids, cysteine and phenylalanine included. The CDR3 DNA has 42 bases and is translated from base 1. CDR1 SEHNR and CDR2 FQNEAQ were looked up in the germline V gene (reference sequence). Using the deep immunoSEQ assay, multiplex PCR amplified TCR CDR3 regions from genomic DNA. Extracted genomic DNA from each cell subset was spread evenly across all wells of several immunoSEQ 96-well plates, with each plate serving as a replicate. For sorted subsets, 200 to 250 ng of genomic DNA, equivalent to roughly 33,000 T cell genomes, went into each replicate PCR. The purified libraries were quantified using a Qubit 3.0 fluorometer, sized with a Bioanalyzer 2100, and then quantified again using the KAPA Library Quantification kit. Every immunoSEQ 96-well plate was sequenced on a separate single-read 150-cycle Illumina NextSeq 550 flow cell. Per the source publication's procedure: Because only junctional sequences without quality scores were contained in the immunoSEQ output, filtering matching that applied to full-length reads could not be performed. Sequences were annotated with PyIR, a Python wrapper for IgBLAST v1.9, using IMGT germline references to assign V/J genes and CDR3. Reads with weak V/J assignments (E-value above 1e-6), missing CDR3, stop codons, out-of-frame junctions, or ambiguous translated residues were removed. V3J clonotypes were defined as sequences sharing the same inferred V gene, J gene, and CDR3 amino acid sequence. Percentage overlap between repertoires was computed as shared unique clonotypes divided by the size of the smaller repertoire. Three approaches were used to assess repertoire richness: RTK rarefaction, the Chao1 estimator, and Recon v2.1 estimates of unobserved clonotypes. Generation probabilities were computed with OLGA for all TCRbeta clonotypes obtained by the gDNA method from a few donors. TCRdb provides this immuneACCESS table in a form limited to in-frame rearrangements. Some clones are lacking; in checked studies, under half of them reflect an unresolved V gene, and why the rest are absent is not known. V, J and clone size were drawn from that table, and D and trimming were deduced from the DNA. Counted in this sample were some 2,500,000 clones; over 85% of them appeared once. The top ten constitute 0.36% of the sample.

The donors were healthy, HIV-negative adults with no recently reported acute infections or vaccinations. Every donor was a Caucasian adult residing in Nashville, Tennessee, USA. Magnetic negative selection was used to enrich CD4+ T cells, after which naive cells were positively selected on CD45RA and the negative fraction became the memory subset. Blood was obtained by leukapheresis, after which PBMCs were separated by Ficoll-Histopaque density gradient centrifugation and cryopreserved in liquid nitrogen vapor phase. Analytical flow cytometry was used to check the purity and quantity of every magnetically sorted T cell population. From each sorted fraction, genomic DNA was isolated and quantified by UV absorbance on a Nanodrop 2000c.

This TCR was sampled from a young man in good health. Some clones in this sample may be carry-over from other donors' samples. The chain was built from TRBV7-9 and TRBJ2-7; no D gene is confidently identified. The sequencing input was naive CD4+ T cells from PBMCs. The cell subset or site label, read with the paper, signifies: CD45RA+ positively selected. CDR3 region: CASSRSAEYEQLYF. The nucleotide sequence is TGTGCCAGCAGCCGTTCGGCGGAGTACGAGCAGTTGTACTTC.